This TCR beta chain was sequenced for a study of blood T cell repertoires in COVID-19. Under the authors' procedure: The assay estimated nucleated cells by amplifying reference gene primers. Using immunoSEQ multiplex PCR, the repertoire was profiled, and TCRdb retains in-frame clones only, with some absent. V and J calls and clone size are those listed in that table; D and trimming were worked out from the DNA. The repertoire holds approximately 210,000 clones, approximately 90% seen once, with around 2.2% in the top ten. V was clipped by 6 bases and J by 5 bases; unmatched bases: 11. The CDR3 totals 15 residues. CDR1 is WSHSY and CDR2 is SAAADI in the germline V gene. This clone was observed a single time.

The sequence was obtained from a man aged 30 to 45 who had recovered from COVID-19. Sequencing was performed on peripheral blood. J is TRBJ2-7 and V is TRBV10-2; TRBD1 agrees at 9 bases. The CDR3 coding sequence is TGCGCCAGCAGAGAGCCGGGACAGGGTACCCACGAGCAGTACTTC. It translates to CASREPGQGTHEQYF.